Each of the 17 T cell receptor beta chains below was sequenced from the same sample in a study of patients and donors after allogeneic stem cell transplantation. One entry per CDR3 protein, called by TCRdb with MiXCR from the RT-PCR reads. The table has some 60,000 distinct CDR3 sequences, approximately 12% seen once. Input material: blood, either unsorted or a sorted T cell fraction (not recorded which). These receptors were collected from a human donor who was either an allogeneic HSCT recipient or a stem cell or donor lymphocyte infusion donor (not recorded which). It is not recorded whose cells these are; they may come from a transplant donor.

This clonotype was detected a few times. The CDR3 is CASSYLEGRGEQFF. The CDR3 bases are TGTGCCAGCAGTTATTTGGAGGGCCGGGGTGAGCAGTTCTTC. This chain connects TRBV6-6 to TRBJ2-1; possible D gene TRBD2, 6 bases. Germline V lookup: CDR1 MNHNY, CDR2 SVGAGI (reference sequence). CDR3 length equals 14 residues. V was shortened by 3 bases and J by 9 bases, with 15 bases between the two germline ends.

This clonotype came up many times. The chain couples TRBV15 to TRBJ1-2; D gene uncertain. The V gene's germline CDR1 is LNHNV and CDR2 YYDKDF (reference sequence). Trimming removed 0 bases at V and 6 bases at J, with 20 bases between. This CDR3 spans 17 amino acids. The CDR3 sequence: CATSRDYRPSPLDGYTF. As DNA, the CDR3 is TGTGCCACCAGCAGAGATTATAGGCCATCCCCCTTGGATGGCTACACCTTC.

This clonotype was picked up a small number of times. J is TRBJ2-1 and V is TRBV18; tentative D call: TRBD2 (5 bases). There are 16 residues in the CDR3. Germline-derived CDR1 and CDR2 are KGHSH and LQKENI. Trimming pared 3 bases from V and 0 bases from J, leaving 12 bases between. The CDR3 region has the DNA TGTGCCAGCTCACCTATCGAGCGGAACTCCTACAATGAGCAGTTCTTC. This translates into CASSPIERNSYNEQFF.

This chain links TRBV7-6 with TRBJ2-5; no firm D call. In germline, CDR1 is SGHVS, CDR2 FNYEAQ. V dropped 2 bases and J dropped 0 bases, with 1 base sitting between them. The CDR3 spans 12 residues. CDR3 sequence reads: CASSLNQETQYF. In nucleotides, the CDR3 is TGTGCCAGCAGCTTAAACCAAGAGACCCAGTACTTC.

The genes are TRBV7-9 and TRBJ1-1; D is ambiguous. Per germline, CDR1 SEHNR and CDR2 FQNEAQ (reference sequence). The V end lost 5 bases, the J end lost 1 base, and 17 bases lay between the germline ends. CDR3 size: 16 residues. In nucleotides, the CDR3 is TGTGCCAGCAGCCCTAAAAGTCAGGCCAGGAACACTGAAGCTTTCTTT. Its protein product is CASSPKSQARNTEAFF.

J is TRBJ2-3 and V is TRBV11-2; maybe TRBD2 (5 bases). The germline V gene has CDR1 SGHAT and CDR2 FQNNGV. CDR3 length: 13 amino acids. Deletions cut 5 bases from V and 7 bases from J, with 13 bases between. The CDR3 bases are TGTGCCAGCAGCCCACGAGGGCCGAATACGCAGTATTTT. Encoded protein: CASSPRGPNTQYF.

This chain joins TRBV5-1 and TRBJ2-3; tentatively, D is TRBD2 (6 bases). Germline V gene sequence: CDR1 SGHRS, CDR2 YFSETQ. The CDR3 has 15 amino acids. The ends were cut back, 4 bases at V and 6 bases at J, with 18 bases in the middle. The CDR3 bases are TGCGCCAGCAGCAGTCCCGGGACTCCCTGGGATACGCAGTATTTT. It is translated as CASSSPGTPWDTQYF. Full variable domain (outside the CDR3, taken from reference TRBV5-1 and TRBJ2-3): KAGVTQTPRYLIKTRGQQVTLSCSPISGHRSVSWYQQTPGQGLQFLFEYFSETQRNKGNFPGRFSGRQFSNSRSEMNVSTLELGDSALYLCASSSPGTPWDTQYFGPGTRLTVL.

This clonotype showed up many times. CDR3 region: CATGGRVHYGYTF. The CDR3 nucleotides are TGTGCCACCGGAGGAAGGGTGCACTATGGCTACACCTTC. The J gene is TRBJ1-2, the V gene TRBV12-3 or TRBV12-4; D is ambiguous. The CDR3 has 13 residues. V was trimmed by 10 bases and J by 3 bases, leaving 15 bases between them.

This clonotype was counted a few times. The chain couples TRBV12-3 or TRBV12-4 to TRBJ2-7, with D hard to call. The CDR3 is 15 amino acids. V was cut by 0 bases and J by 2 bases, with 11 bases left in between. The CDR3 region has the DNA TGTGCCAGCAGTTTAGCGGCGCTGAGTACCTACGAGCAGTACTTC. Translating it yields CASSLAALSTYEQYF.

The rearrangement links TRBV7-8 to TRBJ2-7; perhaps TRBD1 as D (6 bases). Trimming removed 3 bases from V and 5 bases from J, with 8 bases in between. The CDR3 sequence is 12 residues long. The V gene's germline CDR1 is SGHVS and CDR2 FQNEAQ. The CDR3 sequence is CASSLTGDEQYF. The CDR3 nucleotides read TGTGCCAGCAGCTTGACAGGCGACGAGCAGTACTTC.

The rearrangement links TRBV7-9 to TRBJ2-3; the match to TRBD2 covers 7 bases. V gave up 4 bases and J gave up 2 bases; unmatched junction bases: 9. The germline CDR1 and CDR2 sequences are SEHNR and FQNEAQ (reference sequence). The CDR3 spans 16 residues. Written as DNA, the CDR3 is TGTGCCAGCAGCTCCGTAAGCGGGACTTACACAGATACGCAGTATTTT. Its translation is CASSSVSGTYTDTQYF.

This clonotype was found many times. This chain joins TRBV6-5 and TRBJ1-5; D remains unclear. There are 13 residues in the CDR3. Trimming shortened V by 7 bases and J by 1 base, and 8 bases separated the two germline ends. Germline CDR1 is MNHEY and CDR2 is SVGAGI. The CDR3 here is CASKGESNQPQHF. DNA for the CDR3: TGTGCCAGCAAGGGTGAAAGCAATCAGCCCCAGCATTTT.

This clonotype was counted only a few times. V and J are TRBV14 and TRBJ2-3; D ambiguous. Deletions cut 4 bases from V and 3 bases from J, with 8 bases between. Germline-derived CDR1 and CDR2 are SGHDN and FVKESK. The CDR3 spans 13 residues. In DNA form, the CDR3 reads TGTGCCAGCAGCCGACCCGAGACAGATACGCAGTATTTT. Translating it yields CASSRPETDTQYF.

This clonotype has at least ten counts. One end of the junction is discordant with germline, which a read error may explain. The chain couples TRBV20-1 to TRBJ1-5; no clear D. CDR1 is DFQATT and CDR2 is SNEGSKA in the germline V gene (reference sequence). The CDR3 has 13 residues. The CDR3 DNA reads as TGCAGTGGTAGACCTGGGGTCGATCAGCCCCAGCATTTT. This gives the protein CSGRPGVDQPQHF.

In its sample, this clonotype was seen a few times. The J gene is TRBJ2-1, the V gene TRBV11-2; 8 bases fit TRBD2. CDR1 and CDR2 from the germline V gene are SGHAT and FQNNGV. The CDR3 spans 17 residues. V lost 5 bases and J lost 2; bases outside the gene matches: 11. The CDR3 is CASSQEFGREAYNEQFF. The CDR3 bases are TGTGCCAGCAGCCAAGAATTTGGGCGGGAGGCCTACAATGAGCAGTTCTTC. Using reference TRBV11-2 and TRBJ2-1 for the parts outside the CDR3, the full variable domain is EAGVAQSPRYKIIEKRQSVAFWCNPISGHATLYWYQQILGQGPKLLIQFQNNGVVDDSQLPKDRFSAERLKGVDSTLKIQPAKLEDSAVYLCASSQEFGREAYNEQFFGPGTRLTVL.

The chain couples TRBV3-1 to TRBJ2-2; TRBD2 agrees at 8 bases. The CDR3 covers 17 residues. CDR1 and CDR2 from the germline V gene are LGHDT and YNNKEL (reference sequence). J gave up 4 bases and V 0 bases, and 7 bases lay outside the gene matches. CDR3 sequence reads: CASSQEAAGVSTGELFF. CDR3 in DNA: TGTGCCAGCAGCCAAGAGGCAGCGGGAGTAAGCACCGGGGAGCTGTTTTTT.

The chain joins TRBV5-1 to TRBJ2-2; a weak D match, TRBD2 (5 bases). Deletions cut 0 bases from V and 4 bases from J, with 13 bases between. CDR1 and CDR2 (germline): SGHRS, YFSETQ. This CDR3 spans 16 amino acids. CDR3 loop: CASSLELGLGTGELFF. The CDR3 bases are TGCGCCAGCAGCTTGGAACTAGGGTTGGGCACCGGGGAGCTGTTTTTT.